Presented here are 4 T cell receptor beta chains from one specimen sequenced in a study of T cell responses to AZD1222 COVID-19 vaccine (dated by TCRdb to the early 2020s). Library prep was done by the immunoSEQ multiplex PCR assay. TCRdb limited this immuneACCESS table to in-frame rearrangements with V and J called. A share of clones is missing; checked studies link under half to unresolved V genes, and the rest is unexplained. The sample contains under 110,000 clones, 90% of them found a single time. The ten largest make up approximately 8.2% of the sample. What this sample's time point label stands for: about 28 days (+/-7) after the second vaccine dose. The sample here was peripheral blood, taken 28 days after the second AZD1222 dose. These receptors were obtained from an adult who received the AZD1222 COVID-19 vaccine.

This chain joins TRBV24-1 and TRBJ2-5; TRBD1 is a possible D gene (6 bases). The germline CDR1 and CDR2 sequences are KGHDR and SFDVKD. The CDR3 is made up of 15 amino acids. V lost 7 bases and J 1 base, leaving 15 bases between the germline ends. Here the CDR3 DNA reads TGTGCCACCAGCAGCCCGACAGGAATCCAAGAGACCCAGTACTTC. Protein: CATSSPTGIQETQYF.

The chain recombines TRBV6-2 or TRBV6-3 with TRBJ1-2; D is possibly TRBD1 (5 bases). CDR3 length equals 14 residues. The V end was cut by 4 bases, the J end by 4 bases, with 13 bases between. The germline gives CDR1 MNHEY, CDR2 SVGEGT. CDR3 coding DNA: TGTGCCAGCAGTTTTTCCGGGACCGGCTATGGCTACACCTTC. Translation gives CASSFSGTGYGYTF.

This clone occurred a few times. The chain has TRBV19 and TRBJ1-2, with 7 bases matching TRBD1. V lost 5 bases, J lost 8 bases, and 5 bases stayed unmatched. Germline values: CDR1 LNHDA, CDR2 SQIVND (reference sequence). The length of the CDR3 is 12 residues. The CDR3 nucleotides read TGTGCCAGTAGTGCCGGACAGGCCGGCTACACCTTC. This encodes CASSAGQAGYTF.

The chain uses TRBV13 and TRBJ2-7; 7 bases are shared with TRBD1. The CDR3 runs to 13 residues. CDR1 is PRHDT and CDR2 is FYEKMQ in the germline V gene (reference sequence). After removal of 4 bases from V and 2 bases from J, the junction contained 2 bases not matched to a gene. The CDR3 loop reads CASSSDRAYEQYF. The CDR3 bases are TGTGCCAGCAGCTCCGACAGGGCCTACGAGCAGTACTTC.